Listed below are T cell receptor beta chains from one sample, sequenced in a study of cytomegalovirus exposure and HLA in healthy donors. Produced via immunoSEQ multiplex PCR; TCRdb's table is partial and in-frame only. The table lists 85,000 to 110,000 clones, roughly 80% of them singletons, with over 4% in the top ten. Sequencing was carried out using PBMCs. The receptors were sampled from a man aged 50 to 60 in good health and CMV-seropositive. Each CDR3 is given with its conserved first and last residue. The D gene is left open where the match is weak. Only some rows state a clone size, as once, few, many or a class for expanded clones.

J | D | length | V | size | CDR3 | DNA
TRBJ1-2 | . | 14 | TRBV19 | . | CASKSLRVAYGYTF | TGTGCCAGTAAAAGCCTCAGGGTTGCCTATGGCTACACCTTC
TRBJ2-5 | . | 14 | TRBV25-1 | few | CASSGDGTQETQYF | TGTGCCAGCAGTGGGGACGGGACTCAAGAGACCCAGTACTTC
TRBJ2-3 | . | 15 | TRBV19 | . | CASRVGTDLSDTQYF | TGTGCCAGTAGGGTCGGTACAGATCTATCAGATACGCAGTATTTT
TRBJ2-7 | TRBD2 | 13 | TRBV5-6 | once | CASSLGTGEGQYF | TGTGCCAGCAGCTTGGGAACCGGGGAGGGGCAGTACTTC
TRBJ2-1 | . | 15 | TRBV7-2 | few | CASSLGVGAYNEQFF | TGTGCCAGCAGCTTAGGTGTCGGAGCCTACAATGAGCAGTTCTTC
TRBJ2-1 | . | 15 | TRBV7-9 | . | CASVPGGATYNEQFF | TGTGCCAGCGTCCCCGGCGGAGCGACCTACAATGAGCAGTTCTTC
TRBJ2-3 | TRBD2 | 14 | TRBV5-4 | . | CASSRGSSTDTQYF | TGTGCCAGCAGCCGCGGGAGCAGCACAGATACGCAGTATTTT
TRBJ2-1 | . | 15 | TRBV9 | . | CASSVATGFYNEQFF | TGTGCCAGCAGCGTAGCTACCGGGTTCTACAATGAGCAGTTCTTC
TRBJ2-7 | . | 12 | TRBV2 | . | CASSAAGDEQYF | TGTGCCAGCAGTGCGGCAGGGGACGAGCAGTACTTC
TRBJ1-4 | . | 16 | TRBV30 | . | CAWSPPGWQGGEKLFF | TGTGCCTGGAGTCCCCCGGGGTGGCAGGGAGGAGAAAAACTGTTTTTT
TRBJ2-3 | . | 16 | TRBV5-1 | . | CASSFTGPSSTDTQYF | TGCGCCAGCAGCTTTACTGGACCTAGCAGCACAGATACGCAGTATTTT
TRBJ2-7 | TRBD1 | 15 | TRBV4-1 | . | CASSQIGTGGDEQYF | TGCGCCAGCAGCCAAATAGGGACAGGGGGGGACGAGCAGTACTTC
TRBJ2-7 | TRBD2 | 14 | TRBV19 | . | CASSILAGEYEQYF | TGTGCCAGTAGTATCCTAGCGGGAGAGTACGAGCAGTACTTC
TRBJ1-6 | . | 15 | TRBV5-1 | . | CASSLEGSNNSPLHF | TGCGCCAGCAGCTTAGAGGGCAGCAATAATTCACCCCTCCACTTT
TRBJ2-3 | . | 13 | TRBV7-2 | few | CASSWTRTDTQYF | TGTGCCAGCAGCTGGACTCGCACAGATACGCAGTATTTT
TRBJ2-2 | TRBD2 | 16 | TRBV7-3 | . | CASSPRVLADTGELFF | TGTGCCAGCAGCCCCCGGGTCCTAGCGGATACCGGGGAGCTGTTTTTT
TRBJ2-7 | TRBD2 | 15 | TRBV28 | . | CASSLAGGFSYEQYF | TGTGCCAGCAGTCTAGCGGGGGGTTTCTCCTACGAGCAGTACTTC
TRBJ2-5 | TRBD1 | 13 | TRBV19 | . | CASGTGVQETQYF | TGTGCCAGCGGGACAGGGGTTCAAGAGACCCAGTACTTC
TRBJ2-7 | TRBD1 | 13 | TRBV6-5 | . | CASKRTGSYEQYF | TGTGCCAGCAAGAGGACAGGCTCCTACGAGCAGTACTTC
TRBJ2-7 | TRBD1 | 13 | TRBV7-2 | once | CASSRDRGSEQYF | TGTGCCAGCAGCCGGGACAGGGGTTCCGAGCAGTACTTC
TRBJ2-3 | TRBD2 | 16 | TRBV9 | . | CASSVVASGTTDTQYF | TGTGCCAGCAGCGTAGTAGCTAGCGGAACCACAGATACGCAGTATTTT
TRBJ2-7 | . | 12 | TRBV7-9 | . | CASSSSSYEQYF | TGTGCCAGCAGCTCGAGCTCCTACGAGCAGTACTTC
TRBJ2-1 | TRBD2 | 16 | TRBV2 | . | CASSEVRLAVYNEQFF | TGTGCCAGCAGTGAAGTGAGACTAGCAGTGTACAATGAGCAGTTCTTC
TRBJ2-2 | TRBD2 | 17 | TRBV10-3 | . | CAISLGLAGPSSGELFF | TGTGCCATCAGTTTAGGACTAGCGGGACCGTCATCCGGGGAGCTGTTTTTT
TRBJ2-1 | . | 15 | TRBV4-2 | few | CASSQDQAAYNEQFF | TGTGCCAGCAGCCAAGATCAGGCAGCTTACAATGAGCAGTTCTTC